A selection of T cell receptor beta chains follows, all from one sample in a study of cytomegalovirus exposure and HLA in healthy donors. TCRdb's table, derived via immunoSEQ multiplex PCR, lists solely in-frame clones and lacks some. The repertoire holds about 210,000 clones, around 80% seen once, with about 6.1% in the top ten. The sequenced material came from PBMCs. The receptors derive from a man in his forties in good health and CMV-seropositive. CDR3s include the opening cysteine and the closing phenylalanine or tryptophan. A D gene is named only where the DNA matches it firmly. Clone size is stated in some rows and not others, as once, few, many or a class when expanded.

V	J	D	size	CDR3	DNA
TRBV27	TRBJ1-5	TRBD1	NA	CASSPVISAPRGQPQHF	TGTGCCAGCAGTCCCGTAATATCGGCCCCCAGGGGGCAGCCCCAGCATTTT
TRBV5-1	TRBJ2-5	NA	NA	CASSFPAGETQYF	TGCGCCAGCAGCTTCCCAGCGGGAGAGACCCAGTACTTC
TRBV7-2	TRBJ1-1	NA	NA	CASSWSYMSRPDEAFF	TGTGCCAGCAGCTGGAGCTACATGTCGAGACCCGATGAAGCTTTCTTT
TRBV11-3	TRBJ2-1	TRBD2	NA	CASSRSGVSYNEQFF	TGTGCCAGCAGCCGTAGCGGGGTCTCCTACAATGAGCAGTTCTTC
TRBV29-1	TRBJ2-1	TRBD1	NA	CSVEEWTGGREQFF	TGCAGCGTTGAAGAGTGGACAGGGGGCCGGGAGCAGTTCTTC
TRBV15	TRBJ2-2	TRBD1	NA	CATSRDWRDRGTGELFF	TGTGCCACCAGCAGAGATTGGCGGGACAGGGGGACCGGGGAGCTGTTTTTT
TRBV7-2	TRBJ2-1	TRBD2	NA	CASSESSSGSYYEQFF	TGTGCCAGCAGCGAAAGCTCTAGCGGGAGTTACTATGAGCAGTTCTTC
TRBV11-2	TRBJ2-3	NA	NA	CASSFGQTTDTQYF	TGTGCCAGCAGCTTCGGACAGACCACAGATACGCAGTATTTT
TRBV14	TRBJ2-7	NA	NA	CASSQSSGDEQYF	TGTGCCAGCAGCCAAAGCTCGGGGGACGAGCAGTACTTC
TRBV9	TRBJ2-2	NA	NA	CASSARGGTPKFISGELFF	TGTGCCAGCAGCGCGAGGGGCGGGACTCCTAAATTTATCAGCGGGGAGCTGTTTTTT
TRBV15	TRBJ2-1	TRBD2	once	CATSRAPGLVTNEQFF	TGTGCCACCAGCAGGGCCCCGGGACTAGTAACCAATGAGCAGTTCTTC
TRBV5-1	TRBJ2-1	TRBD1	NA	CASSRDRLNEQFF	TGCGCCAGCAGCCGGGACAGGCTCAATGAGCAGTTCTTC
TRBV5-6	TRBJ1-5	NA	NA	CASSLFSGVNQPQHF	TGTGCCAGCAGCTTGTTTTCAGGGGTCAATCAGCCCCAGCATTTT
TRBV15	TRBJ2-1	TRBD2	NA	CATSGPGTSVPVLQFF	TGTGCCACCAGCGGACCCGGAACTAGCGTCCCGGTCCTGCAGTTCTTC
TRBV27	TRBJ2-1	TRBD2	NA	CASSHRSGRQYNEQFF	TGTGCCAGCAGCCACCGTAGCGGGAGGCAGTACAATGAGCAGTTCTTC
TRBV10-3	TRBJ1-1	NA	NA	CAAGSDTEAFF	TGTGCCGCCGGGTCCGACACTGAAGCTTTCTTT
TRBV7-2	TRBJ2-5	TRBD2	NA	CASSISGTSGETQYF	TGTGCCAGCAGCATTTCCGGGACTAGCGGGGAGACCCAGTACTTC
TRBV19	TRBJ2-1	NA	NA	CASTPGASFNEQFF	TGTGCCAGTACCCCAGGGGCCTCTTTCAATGAGCAGTTCTTC
TRBV29-1	TRBJ1-3	TRBD1	NA	CSVAGTGLTGNTIYF	TGCAGCGTAGCCGGGACAGGATTAACTGGAAACACCATATATTTT
TRBV7-2	TRBJ1-5	NA	NA	CASSSRRDLSNQPQHF	TGTGCCAGCAGCTCGAGGAGGGATCTTAGCAATCAGCCCCAGCATTTT
TRBV4-1	TRBJ1-2	TRBD1	NA	CASSQDPGQLPNYGYTF	TGCGCCAGCAGCCAAGATCCGGGACAGCTGCCTAACTATGGCTACACCTTT
TRBV9	TRBJ2-1	TRBD1	NA	CASSGFRDRGQARYEQFF	TGTGCCAGCAGCGGCTTCCGGGACAGGGGACAAGCCAGGTATGAGCAGTTCTTC
TRBV5-1	TRBJ2-2	TRBD2	few	CASSYLAGGSGELFF	TGCGCCAGCAGCTACTTAGCGGGAGGGTCCGGGGAGCTGTTTTTT
TRBV9	TRBJ2-5	TRBD1	NA	CASSNWTGRETQYF	TGTGCCAGCAGCAACTGGACAGGGAGAGAGACCCAGTACTTC
TRBV6-6	TRBJ2-7	TRBD1	NA	CASKTGTGAYEQYF	TGTGCCAGCAAAACCGGGACAGGGGCCTACGAGCAGTACTTC
TRBV11-2	TRBJ2-7	NA	NA	CASSLSGSSYEQYF	TGTGCCAGCAGCCTTAGCGGTAGCTCCTACGAGCAGTACTTC
TRBV7-3	TRBJ2-1	TRBD2	NA	CASSRTSGHNEQFF	TGTGCCAGCAGCCGGACTAGCGGGCACAATGAGCAGTTCTTC
TRBV7-8	TRBJ1-1	NA	NA	CASSLTLTGNTEAFF	TGTGCCAGCAGCTTAACCCTCACAGGGAACACTGAAGCTTTCTTT
TRBV7-2	TRBJ2-3	NA	NA	CASSWAGSTDTQYF	TGTGCCAGCAGCTGGGCGGGAAGCACAGATACGCAGTATTTT
TRBV2	TRBJ1-5	NA	NA	CASTPEGGNQPQHF	TGTGCCAGCACCCCCGAGGGGGGCAATCAGCCCCAGCATTTT
TRBV5-6	TRBJ2-5	NA	NA	CASSLKRPGTQYF	TGTGCCAGCAGCTTAAAGCGACCTGGGACCCAGTACTTC
TRBV2	TRBJ2-1	NA	NA	CASSTSGGGVEYNEQFF	TGTGCCAGCAGCACTTCTGGTGGAGGGGTGGAATACAATGAGCAGTTCTTC
TRBV6-5	TRBJ1-1	NA	NA	CASRRTANTEAFF	TGTGCCAGCAGAAGGACAGCGAACACTGAAGCTTTCTTT